This TCR beta chain is from a study of blood T cell repertoires in COVID-19. The overall study: The origin of the acute and convalescent COVID-19 samples was the United States, Italy and Spain. The analysed material was cDNA or gDNA that came from T cells, B-cell-depleted T cells, or PBMCs.

As handled by the study authors: Reference gene primer amplification gave nucleated cell count estimates. The assay was immunoSEQ multiplex PCR, and TCRdb's table has in-frame clones only and misses some. That table gives V, J and clone size, and the DNA gave D and trimming. This sample carries tens of thousands of clones, 86% of them seen once, and the ten largest clones take under 1.5%. The sample was peripheral blood. This receptor was obtained from a woman older than 75 with acute or convalescent COVID-19.

DNA of the CDR3: TGTGCCACCAGCAGAGAGGCACAGAGACAAGAGACCCAGTACTTC. This codes for CATSREAQRQETQYF. This chain uses TRBV15 with TRBJ2-5; D gene unclear. Germline V gene sequence: CDR1 LNHNV, CDR2 YYDKDF (reference sequence). V was trimmed by 0 bases and J by 2 bases, leaving 10 bases between them. The CDR3 covers 15 residues.